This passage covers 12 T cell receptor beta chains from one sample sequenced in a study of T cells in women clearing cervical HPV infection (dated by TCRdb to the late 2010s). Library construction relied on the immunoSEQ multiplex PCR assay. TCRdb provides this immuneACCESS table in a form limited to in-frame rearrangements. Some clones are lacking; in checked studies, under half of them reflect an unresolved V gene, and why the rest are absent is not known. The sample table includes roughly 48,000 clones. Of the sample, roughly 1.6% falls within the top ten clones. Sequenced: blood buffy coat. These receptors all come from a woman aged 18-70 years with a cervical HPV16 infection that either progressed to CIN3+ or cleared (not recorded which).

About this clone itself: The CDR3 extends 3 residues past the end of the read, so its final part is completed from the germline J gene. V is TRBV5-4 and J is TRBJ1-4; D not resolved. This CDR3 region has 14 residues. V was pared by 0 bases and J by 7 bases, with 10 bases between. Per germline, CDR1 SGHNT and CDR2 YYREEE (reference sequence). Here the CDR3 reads CASSLVSEGEKLFF. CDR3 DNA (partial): TGTGCCAGCAGCTTGGTCAGTGAGGGTGAAAAA.

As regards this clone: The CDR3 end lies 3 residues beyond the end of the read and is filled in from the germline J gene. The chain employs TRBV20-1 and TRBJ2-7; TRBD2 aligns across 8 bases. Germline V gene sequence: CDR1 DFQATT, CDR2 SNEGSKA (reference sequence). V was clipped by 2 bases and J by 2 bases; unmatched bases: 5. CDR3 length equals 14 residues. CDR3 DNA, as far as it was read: TGCAGTGCTAGACTACTAGCGGAAACCTACGAG. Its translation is CSARLLAETYE. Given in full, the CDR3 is CSARLLAETYEQYF.

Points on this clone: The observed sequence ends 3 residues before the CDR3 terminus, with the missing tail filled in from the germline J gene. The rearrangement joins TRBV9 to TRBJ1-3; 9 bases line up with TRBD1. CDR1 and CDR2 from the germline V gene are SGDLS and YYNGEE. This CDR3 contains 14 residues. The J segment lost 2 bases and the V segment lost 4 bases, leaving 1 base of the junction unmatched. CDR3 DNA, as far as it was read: TGTGCCAGCAGCCGGGACAGGGCTGGAAACACC. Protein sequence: CASSRDRAGNT. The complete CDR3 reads CASSRDRAGNTIYF.

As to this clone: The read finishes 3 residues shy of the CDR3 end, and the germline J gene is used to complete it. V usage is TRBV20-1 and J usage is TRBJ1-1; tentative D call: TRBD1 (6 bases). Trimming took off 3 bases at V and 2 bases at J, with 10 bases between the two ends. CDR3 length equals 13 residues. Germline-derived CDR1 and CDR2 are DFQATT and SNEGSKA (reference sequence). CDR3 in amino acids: CSARQGPNTEAFF. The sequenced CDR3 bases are TGCAGTGCTAGGCAGGGGCCAAACACTGAA.

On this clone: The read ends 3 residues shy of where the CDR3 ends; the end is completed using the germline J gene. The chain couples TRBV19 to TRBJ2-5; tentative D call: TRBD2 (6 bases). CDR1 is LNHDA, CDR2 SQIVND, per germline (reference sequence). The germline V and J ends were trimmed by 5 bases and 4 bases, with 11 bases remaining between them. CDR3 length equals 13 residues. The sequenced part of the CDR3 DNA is TGTGCCAGTAGTGGGTCTAGCGTAGAGACC. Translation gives CASSGSSVET. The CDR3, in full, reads CASSGSSVETQYF.

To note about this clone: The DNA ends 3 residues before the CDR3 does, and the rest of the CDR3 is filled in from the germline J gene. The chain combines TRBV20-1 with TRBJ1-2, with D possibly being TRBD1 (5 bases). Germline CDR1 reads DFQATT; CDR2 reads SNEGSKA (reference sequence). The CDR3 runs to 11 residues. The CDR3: CSARDWGGYTF. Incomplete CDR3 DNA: TGCAGTGCTAGAGATTGGGGCGGC.

CDR3 bases read: TGCGCCAGCAGCTTGATACCAGGTTACTCTTTGAACACTGAA. Translated: CASSLIPGYSLNTE. The complete CDR3 protein is CASSLIPGYSLNTEAFF. The rearrangement uses TRBV5-1 and TRBJ1-1; D gene unclear. The read halts 3 residues ahead of the CDR3 end, with the missing end drawn from the germline J gene. The CDR3 extends over 17 amino acids. Deletions cut 1 base from V and 0 bases from J, with 16 bases between. CDR1 is SGHRS and CDR2 is YFSETQ in the germline V gene.

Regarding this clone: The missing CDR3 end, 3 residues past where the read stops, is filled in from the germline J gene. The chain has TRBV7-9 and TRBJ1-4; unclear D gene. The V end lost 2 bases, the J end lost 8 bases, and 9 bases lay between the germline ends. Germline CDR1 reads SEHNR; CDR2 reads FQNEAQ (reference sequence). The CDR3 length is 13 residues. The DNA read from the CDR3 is TGTGCCAGCAGCTTACCCGGCAGGGAAAAA. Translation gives CASSLPGREK. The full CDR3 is CASSLPGREKLFF.

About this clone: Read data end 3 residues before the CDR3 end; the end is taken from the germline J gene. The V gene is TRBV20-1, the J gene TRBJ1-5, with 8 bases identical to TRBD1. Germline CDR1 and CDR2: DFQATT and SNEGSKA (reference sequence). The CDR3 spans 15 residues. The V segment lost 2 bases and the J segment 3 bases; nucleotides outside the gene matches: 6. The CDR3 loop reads CSARPNRGNNQPQHF. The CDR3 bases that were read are TGCAGTGCTAGACCAAACAGGGGGAACAATCAGCCC.

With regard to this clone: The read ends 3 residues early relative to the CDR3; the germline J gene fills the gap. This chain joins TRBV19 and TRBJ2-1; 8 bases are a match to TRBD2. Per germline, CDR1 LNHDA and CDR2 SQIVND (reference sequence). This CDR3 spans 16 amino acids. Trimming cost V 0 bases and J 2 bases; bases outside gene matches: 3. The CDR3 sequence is CASSIDRAGAYNEQFF. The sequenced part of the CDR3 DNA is TGTGCCAGTAGTATAGACCGAGCGGGAGCCTACAATGAG.

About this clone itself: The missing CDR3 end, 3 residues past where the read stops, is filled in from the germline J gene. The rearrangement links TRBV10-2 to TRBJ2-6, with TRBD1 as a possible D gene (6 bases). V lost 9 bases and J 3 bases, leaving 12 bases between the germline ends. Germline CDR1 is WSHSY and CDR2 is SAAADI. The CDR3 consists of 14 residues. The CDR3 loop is CASKQGLGANVLTF. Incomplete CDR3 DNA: TGCGCCAGTAAGCAGGGGCTTGGGGCCAACGTC.

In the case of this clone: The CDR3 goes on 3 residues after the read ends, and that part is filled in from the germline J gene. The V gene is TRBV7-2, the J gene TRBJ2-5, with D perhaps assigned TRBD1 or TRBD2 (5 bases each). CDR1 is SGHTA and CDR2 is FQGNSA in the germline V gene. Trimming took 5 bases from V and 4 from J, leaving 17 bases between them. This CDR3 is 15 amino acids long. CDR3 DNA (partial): TGTGCCAGCAGCCCAACGCGAGGGGTTTTAGAGACC. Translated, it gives CASSPTRGVLET. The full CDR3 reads CASSPTRGVLETQYF.